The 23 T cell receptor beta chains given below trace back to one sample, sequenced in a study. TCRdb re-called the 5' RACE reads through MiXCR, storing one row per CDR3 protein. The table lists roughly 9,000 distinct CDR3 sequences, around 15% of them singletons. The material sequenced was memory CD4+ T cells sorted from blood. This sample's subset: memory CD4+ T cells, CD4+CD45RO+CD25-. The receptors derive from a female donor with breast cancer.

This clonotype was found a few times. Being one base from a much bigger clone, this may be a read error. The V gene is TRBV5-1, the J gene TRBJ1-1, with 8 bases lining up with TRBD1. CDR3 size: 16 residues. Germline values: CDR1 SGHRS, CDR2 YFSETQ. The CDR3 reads CASSSGTGSMNTEACF. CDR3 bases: TGCGCCAGCAGCTCCGGGACAGGTTCAATGAACACTGAAGCTTGCTTT.

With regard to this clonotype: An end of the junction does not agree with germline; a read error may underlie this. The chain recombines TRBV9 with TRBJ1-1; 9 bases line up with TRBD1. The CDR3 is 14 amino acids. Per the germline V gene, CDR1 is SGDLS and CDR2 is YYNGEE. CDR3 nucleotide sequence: TGTGCCAGCAGTACGACAGGGGGGAAAACGGAAGCGTTCTTT. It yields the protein CASSTTGGKTEAFF.

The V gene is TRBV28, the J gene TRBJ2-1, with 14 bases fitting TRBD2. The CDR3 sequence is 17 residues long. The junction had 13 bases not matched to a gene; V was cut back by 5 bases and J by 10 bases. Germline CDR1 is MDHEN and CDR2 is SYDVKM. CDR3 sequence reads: CASSPVRLAGGVEEQFF. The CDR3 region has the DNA TGTGCCAGCAGTCCGGTGCGACTAGCGGGAGGGGTTGAGGAGCAGTTCTTC.

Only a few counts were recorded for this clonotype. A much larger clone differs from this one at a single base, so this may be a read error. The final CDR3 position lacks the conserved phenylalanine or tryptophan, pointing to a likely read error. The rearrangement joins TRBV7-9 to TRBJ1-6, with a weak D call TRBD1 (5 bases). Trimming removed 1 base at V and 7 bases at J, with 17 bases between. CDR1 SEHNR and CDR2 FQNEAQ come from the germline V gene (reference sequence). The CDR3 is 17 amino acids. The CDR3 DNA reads TGTGCCAGCAGCTTAGGAGCCGGTGGGGGGACGAATTCACCCCTCCACTCT. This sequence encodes CASSLGAGGGTNSPLHS.

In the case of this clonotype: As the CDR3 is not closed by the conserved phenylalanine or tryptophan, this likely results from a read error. The chain's CDR3 is CASSPLSPGYGYTY. The DNA for the CDR3 is TGTGCCAGCAGCCCCCTTAGCCCGGGCTATGGCTACACCTAC. The rearrangement links TRBV5-6 to TRBJ1-2; D unresolved. The CDR3 loop spans 14 amino acids. V was trimmed by 4 bases and J by 4 bases, leaving 14 bases between them. Per the germline V gene, CDR1 is SGHDT and CDR2 is YYEEEE.

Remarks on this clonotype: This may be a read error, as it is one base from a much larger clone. CDR3 in DNA: TGTGCCAGCAGCTTACTTCAGGCCACTGAAGCTTTCTTT. It encodes CASSLLQATEAFF. The chain joins TRBV6-2 or TRBV6-3 to TRBJ1-1; unclear D gene. The CDR3 loop spans 13 amino acids. The V and J ends lost 6 bases and 4 bases respectively, with 12 bases between them. Per germline, CDR1 MNHEY and CDR2 SVGEGT.

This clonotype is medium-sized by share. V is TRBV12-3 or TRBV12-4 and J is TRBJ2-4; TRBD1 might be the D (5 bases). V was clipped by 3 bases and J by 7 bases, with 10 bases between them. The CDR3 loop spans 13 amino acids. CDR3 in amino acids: CASSLMDINIQYF. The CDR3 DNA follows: TGTGCCAGCAGTTTGATGGACATCAACATTCAGTACTTC.

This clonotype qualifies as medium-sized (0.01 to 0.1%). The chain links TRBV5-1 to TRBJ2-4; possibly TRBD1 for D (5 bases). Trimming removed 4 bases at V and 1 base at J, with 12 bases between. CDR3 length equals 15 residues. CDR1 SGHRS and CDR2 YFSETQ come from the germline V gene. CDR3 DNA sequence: TGCGCCAGCAGCAGAGACACAGGCGCCAAAAACATTCAGTACTTC. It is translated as CASSRDTGAKNIQYF. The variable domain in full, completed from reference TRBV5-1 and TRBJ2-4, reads KAGVTQTPRYLIKTRGQQVTLSCSPISGHRSVSWYQQTPGQGLQFLFEYFSETQRNKGNFPGRFSGRQFSNSRSEMNVSTLELGDSALYLCASSRDTGAKNIQYFGAGTRLSVL.

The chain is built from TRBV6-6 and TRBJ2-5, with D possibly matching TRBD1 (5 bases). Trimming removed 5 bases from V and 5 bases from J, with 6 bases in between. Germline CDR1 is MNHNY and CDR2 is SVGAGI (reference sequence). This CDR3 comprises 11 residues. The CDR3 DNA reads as TGTGCCAGCAGTGGGGCGGAGACCCAGTACTTC. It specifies CASSGAETQYF.

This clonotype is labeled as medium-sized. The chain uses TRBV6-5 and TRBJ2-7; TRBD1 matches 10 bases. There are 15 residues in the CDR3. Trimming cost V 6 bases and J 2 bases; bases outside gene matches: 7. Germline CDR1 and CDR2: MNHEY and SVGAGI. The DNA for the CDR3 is TGTGCCAGCAGGGAGGGACAGGGGAAAACCTACGAGCAGTACTTC. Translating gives CASREGQGKTYEQYF.

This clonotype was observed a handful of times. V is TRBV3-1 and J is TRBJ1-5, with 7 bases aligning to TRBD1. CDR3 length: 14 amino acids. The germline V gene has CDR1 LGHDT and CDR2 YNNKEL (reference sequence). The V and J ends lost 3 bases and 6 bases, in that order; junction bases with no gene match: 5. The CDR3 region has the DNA TGTGCCAGCAGCCAGGCCCGGGACAGTCAGCCCCAGCATTTT. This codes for CASSQARDSQPQHF. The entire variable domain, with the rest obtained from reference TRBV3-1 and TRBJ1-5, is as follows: DTAVSQTPKYLVTQMGNDKSIKCEQNLGHDTMYWYKQDSKKFLKIMFSYNNKELIINETVPNRFSPKSPDKAHLNLHINSLELGDSAVYFCASSQARDSQPQHFGDGTRLSIL.

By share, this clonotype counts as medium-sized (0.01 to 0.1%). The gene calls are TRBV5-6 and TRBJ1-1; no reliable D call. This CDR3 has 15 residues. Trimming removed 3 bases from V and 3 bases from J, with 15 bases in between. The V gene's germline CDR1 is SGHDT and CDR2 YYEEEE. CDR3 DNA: TGTGCCAGCAGCTCCAACAACATGGCCCACACTGAAGCTTTCTTT. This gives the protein CASSSNNMAHTEAFF.

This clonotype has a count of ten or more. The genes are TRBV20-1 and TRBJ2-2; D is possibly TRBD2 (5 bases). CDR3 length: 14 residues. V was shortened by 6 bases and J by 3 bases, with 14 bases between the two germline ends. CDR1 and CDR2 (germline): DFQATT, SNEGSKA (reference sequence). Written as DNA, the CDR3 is TGCAGTGCAATCCCGGGGTCCGACACCGGGGAGCTGTTTTTT. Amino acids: CSAIPGSDTGELFF.

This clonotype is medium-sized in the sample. CDR3 amino acids: CASSVDARGHSPLHF. CDR3 sequence (DNA): TGTGCCAGCAGCGTAGATGCTAGGGGACATTCACCCCTCCACTTT. The V call is TRBV9, the J call TRBJ1-6; D is perhaps TRBD1 (5 bases). The CDR3 is 15 residues long. Germline V lookup: CDR1 SGDLS, CDR2 YYNGEE. Trimming cost V 0 bases and J 8 bases, with 12 bases left between them.

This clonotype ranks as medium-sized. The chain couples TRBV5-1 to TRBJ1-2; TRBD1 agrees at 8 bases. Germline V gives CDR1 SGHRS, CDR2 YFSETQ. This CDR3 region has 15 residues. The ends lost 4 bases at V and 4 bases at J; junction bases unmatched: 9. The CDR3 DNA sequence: TGCGCCAGCAGCCCTACGGTGACAGGGGCCTATGGCTACACCTTC. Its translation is CASSPTVTGAYGYTF.

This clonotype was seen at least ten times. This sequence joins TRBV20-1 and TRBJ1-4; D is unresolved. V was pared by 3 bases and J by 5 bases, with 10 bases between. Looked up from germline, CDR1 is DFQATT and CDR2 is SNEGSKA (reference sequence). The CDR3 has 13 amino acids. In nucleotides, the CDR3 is TGCAGTGCTAGTTGGACCCTAAATGAAAAACTGTTTTTT. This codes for CSASWTLNEKLFF.

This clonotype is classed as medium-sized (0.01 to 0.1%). The CDR3 here is CASSLGGGEQYF. Written as DNA, the CDR3 is TGTGCCAGCAGCTTAGGGGGCGGCGAGCAGTACTTC. The chain combines TRBV7-9 with TRBJ2-7, with a tentative D call TRBD1 (5 bases). This CDR3 is built from 12 residues. V lost 1 base and J lost 6, with 7 bases in between. In germline, CDR1 is SEHNR, CDR2 FQNEAQ (reference sequence).

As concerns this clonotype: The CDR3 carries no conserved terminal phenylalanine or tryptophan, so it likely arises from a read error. The CDR3 sequence: CSAESGLFGYTL. For the CDR3, the DNA is TGCAGCGCTGAAAGTGGGCTCTTTGGCTACACCCTC. The J gene is TRBJ1-2, the V gene TRBV20-1, with D unclear. The CDR3 extends over 12 amino acids. Germline lookup yields CDR1 DFQATT and CDR2 SNEGSKA (reference sequence).

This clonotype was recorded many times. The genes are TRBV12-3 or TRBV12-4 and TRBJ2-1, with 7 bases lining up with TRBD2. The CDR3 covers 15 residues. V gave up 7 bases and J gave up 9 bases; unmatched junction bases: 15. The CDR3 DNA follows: TGTGCCAGCAACCAACTAGCGACCAAGGGAGGTGAGCAGTTCTTC. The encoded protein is CASNQLATKGGEQFF.

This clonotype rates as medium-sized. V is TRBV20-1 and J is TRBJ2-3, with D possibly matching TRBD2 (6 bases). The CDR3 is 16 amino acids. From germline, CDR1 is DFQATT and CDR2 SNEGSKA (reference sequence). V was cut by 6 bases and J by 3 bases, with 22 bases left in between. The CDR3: CSAVPTPGLPTDTQYF. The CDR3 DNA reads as TGCAGTGCCGTACCTACTCCGGGACTGCCAACAGATACGCAGTATTTT.

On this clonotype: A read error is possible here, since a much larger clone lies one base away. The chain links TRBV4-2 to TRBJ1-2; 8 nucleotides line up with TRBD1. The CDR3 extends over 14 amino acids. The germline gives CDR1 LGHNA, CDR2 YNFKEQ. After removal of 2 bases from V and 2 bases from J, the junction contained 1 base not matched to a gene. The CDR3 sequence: CASSQNRGNYGYTF. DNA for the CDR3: TGTGCCAGCAGCCAAAACAGGGGGAACTATGGCTACACCTTC.

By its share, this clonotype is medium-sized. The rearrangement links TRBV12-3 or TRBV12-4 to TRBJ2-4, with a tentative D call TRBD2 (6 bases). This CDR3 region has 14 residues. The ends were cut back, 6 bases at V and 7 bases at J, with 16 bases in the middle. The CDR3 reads CASRQRLGWNIQYF. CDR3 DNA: TGTGCCAGCAGGCAAAGACTAGGGTGGAACATTCAGTACTTC.

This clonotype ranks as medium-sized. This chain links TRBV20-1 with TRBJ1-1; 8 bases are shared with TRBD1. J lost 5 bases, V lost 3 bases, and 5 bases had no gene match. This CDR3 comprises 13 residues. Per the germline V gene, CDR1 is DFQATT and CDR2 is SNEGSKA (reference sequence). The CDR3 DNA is TGCAGTGCTAGGCAGGGGGCGGATACTGAAGCTTTCTTT. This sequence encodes CSARQGADTEAFF.